This T cell receptor (beta chain) was retrieved from a study of blood T cell repertoires in COVID-19. Study context: Samples representing acute and convalescent COVID-19 were sourced from the United States, Italy and Spain. In each case, the material was cDNA or gDNA derived from T cells, B-cell-depleted T cells, or PBMCs.

In the study's own analysis: Reference gene primer amplification gave estimated nucleated cell counts. The protocol was immunoSEQ multiplex PCR, while the TCRdb copy is restricted to in-frame clones and leaves out a portion. V and J calls plus clone size are reproduced from that table; the DNA served to infer D and trimming. The sample consists of 250,000 to 300,000 clones, approximately 90% of them appearing once. V lost 2 bases, J lost 1 base, and 12 bases lay in between. Germline V CDR1 and CDR2: SGHNT, YYREEE (reference sequence). The CDR3 has 15 amino acids. V is TRBV5-4 and J is TRBJ1-1; D is undetermined. The TCR sequence derives from a woman in her 50s who had recovered from COVID-19. Specimen: peripheral blood. The CDR3 here is CASSFLEITNTEAFF. The CDR3 bases are TGTGCCAGCAGCTTTCTCGAGATCACGAACACTGAAGCTTTCTTT.